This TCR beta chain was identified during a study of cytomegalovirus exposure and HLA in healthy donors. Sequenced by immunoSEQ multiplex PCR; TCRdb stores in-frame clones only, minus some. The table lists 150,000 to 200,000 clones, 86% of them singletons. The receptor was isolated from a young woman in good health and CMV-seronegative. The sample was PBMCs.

CDR3 in amino acids: CASSVGLANNNEQFF. CDR3 nucleotide sequence: TGTGCCAGCAGCGTAGGTCTAGCGAATAACAATGAGCAGTTCTTC. This chain uses TRBV9 with TRBJ2-1, with a tentative D call TRBD2 (6 bases). The CDR3 loop spans 15 amino acids. Germline V lookup: CDR1 SGDLS, CDR2 YYNGEE. V was pared by 0 bases and J by 5 bases, with 12 bases between.